The 2 T cell receptor beta chains in this list originate from one sample, sequenced in a study of shared clonotypes between healthy human individuals. CD45RO-negative CD8 cells positively selected for CCR7 made up the naive population, which excluded terminally differentiated effector memory CD45RA+ cells. Clones were read by immunoSEQ multiplex PCR, and TCRdb kept only the in-frame ones, dropping some. Seen here are 2 million to 2.5 million clones, approximately 94% observed once, and the top ten hold 0.85% to 1.3%. Sequenced sample: naive CD8+ T cells sorted from blood. These receptor sequences come from a man younger than 35 in good health.

The CDR3: CASSVWTDTQYF. CDR3 coding DNA: TGTGCCAGCAGTGTCTGGACAGATACGCAGTATTTT. The chain recombines TRBV14 with TRBJ2-3; D is undetermined. The CDR3 loop spans 12 amino acids. CDR1 and CDR2 (germline): SGHDN, FVKESK. V lost 6 bases and J 3 bases, leaving 7 bases between the germline ends.

V gene TRBV10-3 combines with J gene TRBJ2-6; either TRBD1 or TRBD2 may fit D (5 bases each). Germline V gene sequence: CDR1 ENHRY, CDR2 SYGVKD. V was trimmed by 6 bases and J by 0 bases, leaving 15 bases between them. There are 17 residues in the CDR3. CDR3 nucleotides: TGTGCCATCAGACGGGACGGACCTCTCTCTGGGGCCAACGTCCTGACTTTC. Encoded protein: CAIRRDGPLSGANVLTF.